Listed here are 28 T cell receptor beta chains from one sample, sequenced in a study of T cells in Graves' hyperthyroidism and ophthalmopathy. Amplified TCR beta CDR3 regions derived from RNA transcripts. A set of HTBI primers served as the primers for a first-round RT-PCR of the TCR CDR3. TCRdb reprocessed the multiplex PCR reads via MiXCR and lists one record per CDR3 protein. The table records under 350,000 distinct CDR3 sequences, about 17% of them present only once. Sequences were obtained from blood. The receptors originated from a woman aged 60-75 years with Graves' ophthalmopathy.

This chain connects TRBV7-2 to TRBJ2-7; D is perhaps TRBD2 (5 bases). Trimming removed 5 bases from V and 3 bases from J, with 11 bases in between. The CDR3 extends over 13 amino acids. Germline-derived CDR1 and CDR2 are SGHTA and FQGNSA. The CDR3 sequence: CASSPHEGYEQYF. For the CDR3, the DNA is TGTGCCAGCAGCCCCCACGAGGGCTACGAGCAGTACTTC. Complete variable domain (other parts from reference TRBV7-2 and TRBJ2-7): GAGVSQSPSNKVTEKGKDVELRCDPISGHTALYWYRQSLGQGLEFLIYFQGNSAPDKSGLPSDRFSAERTGGSVSTLTIQRTQQEDSAVYLCASSPHEGYEQYFGPGTRLTVT.

This clonotype was detected a few times. The V and J genes are TRBV6-2 or TRBV6-3 and TRBJ2-2; tentatively, D is TRBD1 (5 bases). The CDR3 contains 15 residues. Trimming took 2 bases from V and 2 from J, leaving 9 bases between them. CDR1 and CDR2 (germline): MNHEY, SVGEGT. The CDR3 nucleotides are TGTGCCAGCAGTTACGGATGGACAAACACCGGGGAGCTGTTTTTT. Amino acids: CASSYGWTNTGELFF.

This clonotype was observed many times. The gene calls are TRBV27 and TRBJ2-5; D remains unclear. V was shortened by 0 bases and J by 1 base, with 9 bases between the two germline ends. Germline values: CDR1 MNHEY, CDR2 SMNVEV (reference sequence). CDR3 length: 15 amino acids. DNA for the CDR3: TGTGCCAGCAGTTTATCCTGGCAGGTCCAAGAGACCCAGTACTTC. The encoded protein is CASSLSWQVQETQYF.

This clonotype was seen many times. The CDR3 sequence: CASSYWLTGVGTDTQYF. The CDR3 region has the DNA TGTGCCAGCAGTTACTGGCTGACGGGAGTGGGAACAGATACGCAGTATTTT. The V gene is TRBV6-2 or TRBV6-3, the J gene TRBJ2-3; tentatively, D is TRBD2 (6 bases). The CDR3 contains 17 residues. The germline V and J ends were trimmed by 1 base and 3 bases, with 17 bases remaining between them. In germline, CDR1 is MNHEY, CDR2 SVGEGT.

Comment on this clonotype: This may be a read error, as it is one base from a much larger clone. V usage is TRBV11-2 and J usage is TRBJ2-2; D might be TRBD1 or TRBD2, each matching 5 bases. Per the germline V gene, CDR1 is SGHAT and CDR2 is FQNNGV. The CDR3 loop spans 13 amino acids. CDR3 residues: CASSLGGAGELSF. As DNA, the CDR3 is TGTGCCAGCAGCTTAGGAGGGGCCGGGGAGCTGTCTTTT.

This clonotype was found many times. This chain connects TRBV6-1 to TRBJ2-7, with D maybe TRBD1 (7 bases). The germline CDR1 and CDR2 sequences are MNHNS and SASEGT. Trimming shortened V by 5 bases and J by 6 bases, and 14 bases separated the two germline ends. This CDR3 has 13 residues. CDR3 region: CASSSSGGREQYF. In DNA, the CDR3 is TGTGCCAGCAGTTCCTCAGGGGGGCGCGAGCAGTACTTC.

This clonotype was counted many times. For the CDR3, the DNA is TGTGCCAGCAGCCGGGCGGAAACCAAAAACATTCAGTACTTC. Translated: CASSRAETKNIQYF. The chain joins TRBV5-5 to TRBJ2-4; D is uncertain. The CDR3 is 14 residues long. Trimming left V 4 bases short and J 2 bases short, with 10 bases between. In germline, CDR1 is SGHKS, CDR2 YYEKEE (reference sequence).

The table lists this clonotype with many counts. V and J are TRBV7-6 and TRBJ1-4, with unresolved D. V lost 0 bases to trimming and J lost 1 base, with 6 bases between them. The CDR3 sequence is 15 residues long. From germline, CDR1 is SGHVS and CDR2 FNYEAQ. For the CDR3, the DNA is TGTGCCAGCAGCTTAGCTCACGGAACTAATGAAAAACTGTTTTTT. It translates to CASSLAHGTNEKLFF.

This clonotype was recorded many times. V usage is TRBV5-6 and J usage is TRBJ2-3; 7 bases map to TRBD1. The V and J ends lost 4 bases and 14 bases, in that order; junction bases with no gene match: 13. Germline assignment: CDR1 SGHDT and CDR2 YYEEEE. The CDR3 is 13 residues long. The chain's CDR3 is CASSLGTVPVPYF. The CDR3 DNA is TGTGCCAGCAGCCTGGGGACAGTTCCTGTCCCGTATTTT.

This clonotype was picked up many times. This chain uses TRBV5-5 with TRBJ2-7; a possible D gene is TRBD1 (5 bases). V was pared by 5 bases and J by 3 bases, with 18 bases between. The germline gives CDR1 SGHKS, CDR2 YYEKEE (reference sequence). This CDR3 spans 15 amino acids. CDR3 sequence reads: CASSMSGRVGYEQYF. DNA for the CDR3: TGTGCCAGCAGTATGTCGGGCAGGGTGGGCTACGAGCAGTACTTC.

This clonotype was counted once. The rearrangement joins TRBV6-2 or TRBV6-3 to TRBJ2-3; 16 nucleotides align to TRBD2. Unmatched junction bases numbered 11, after V lost 5 bases and J lost 6 bases. From germline, CDR1 is MNHEY and CDR2 SVGEGT. There are 18 residues in the CDR3. The chain's CDR3 is CASSRTGTSGRAADTQYF. The CDR3 region has the DNA TGTGCCAGCAGTCGCACCGGGACTAGCGGGAGGGCCGCTGATACGCAGTATTTT.

Remarks on this clonotype: This may arise from a read error, as a much more abundant clone is one base away. The J gene is TRBJ2-3, the V gene TRBV11-2; the D gene is possibly TRBD1 (6 bases). The V gene's germline CDR1 is SGHAT and CDR2 FQNNGV. The CDR3 has 14 amino acids. The CDR3 sequence: CAGSLEQGSYTQYF. The DNA of the CDR3 is TGTGCCGGCAGCTTAGAACAGGGTTCGTATACGCAGTATTTT.

The chain links TRBV2 to TRBJ2-1; 8 nucleotides agree with TRBD1. After removal of 3 bases from V and 15 bases from J, the junction contained 10 bases not matched to a gene. Germline V gene sequence: CDR1 SNHLY, CDR2 FYNNEI. The CDR3 spans 13 residues. The CDR3 nucleotides are TGTGCCAGCAGTGATTTCAGACAGGGGATTTCGTTCTTC. Residues: CASSDFRQGISFF.

V is TRBV7-2 and J is TRBJ2-7, with a tentative D call TRBD1 (6 bases). This CDR3 region has 14 residues. Trimming left V 4 bases short and J 4 bases short, with 14 bases between. Germline V gene lookup returns CDR1 SGHTA and CDR2 FQGNSA. The CDR3 region has the DNA TGTGCCAGCAGCTCGGACAGAAAGTTGTACGAGCAGTACTTC. Translated: CASSSDRKLYEQYF.

The table lists this clonotype with a few counts. This CDR3 reads CASSPHRAAQPQHF. For the CDR3, the DNA is TGTGCCAGCAGCCCCCACAGGGCTGCTCAGCCCCAGCATTTT. This chain connects TRBV27 to TRBJ1-5, with D possibly TRBD1 on 6 matching bases. The ends were cut back, 6 bases at V and 6 bases at J, with 15 bases in the middle. From germline, CDR1 is MNHEY and CDR2 SMNVEV (reference sequence). The CDR3 is 14 residues long.

This clonotype was seen repeatedly, ten times or more. The chain employs TRBV7-8 and TRBJ1-1, with D perhaps TRBD1 (5 bases). Trimming shortened V by 1 base and J by 5 bases, and 11 bases separated the two germline ends. The CDR3 loop spans 14 amino acids. Germline lookup yields CDR1 SGHVS and CDR2 FQNEAQ. The CDR3 reads CASSLGGGRTEAFF. CDR3 sequence (DNA): TGTGCCAGCAGCTTAGGGGGGGGTCGGACTGAAGCTTTCTTT.

There are many counts of this clonotype. This chain uses TRBV7-8 with TRBJ2-7, with D possibly matching TRBD1 (5 bases). V was clipped by 2 bases and J by 2 bases, with 16 bases between them. This CDR3 has 16 residues. Germline assignment: CDR1 SGHVS and CDR2 FQNEAQ. As DNA, the CDR3 is TGTGCCAGCAGCTTATATATGCAGGGATTCACCTACGAGCAGTACTTC. Protein: CASSLYMQGFTYEQYF.

Many counts were recorded for this clonotype. The V call is TRBV10-2, the J call TRBJ1-2, with a possible D match to TRBD1 (6 bases). CDR3 length: 12 residues. Germline loops: CDR1 WSHSY, CDR2 SAAADI. V lost 6 bases to trimming and J lost 4 bases, with 9 bases between them. CDR3 loop: CASRKDSYGYTF. The CDR3 region has the DNA TGCGCCAGCAGAAAGGACAGCTATGGCTACACCTTC.

At least ten counts were recorded for this clonotype. J is TRBJ2-1 and V is TRBV9, with D possibly being TRBD2 (9 bases). CDR3 size: 18 residues. CDR1 and CDR2 from the germline V gene are SGDLS and YYNGEE. V lost 0 bases and J lost 3, with 19 bases in between. The CDR3 spells CASSVAPGGGRGYNEQFF. CDR3 DNA: TGTGCCAGCAGCGTAGCCCCAGGGGGCGGGAGGGGCTACAATGAGCAGTTCTTC.

This clonotype was seen a handful of times. This clone may be a read error of a much larger clone one base away. This sequence joins TRBV18 and TRBJ1-5, with 7 bases matching TRBD1. The V gene's germline CDR1 is KGHSH and CDR2 LQKENI. This CDR3 comprises 15 residues. Written as DNA, the CDR3 is TGTACCAGCTCAGTGGGACAGTCTAGCAATCAGCCCCAGCATTTT. Translated, it gives CTSSVGQSSNQPQHF.

The chain links TRBV15 to TRBJ1-4; TRBD1 might be the D (6 bases). Trimming removed 5 bases from V and 5 bases from J, with 12 bases in between. From germline, CDR1 is LNHNV and CDR2 YYDKDF (reference sequence). This CDR3 spans 14 amino acids. CDR3 bases: TGTGCCACCAGCGCCTGGACAGAGAATGAAAAACTGTTTTTT. Translating gives CATSAWTENEKLFF. The complete variable domain, with remaining parts taken from reference TRBV15 and TRBJ1-4, reads DAMVIQNPRYQVTQFGKPVTLSCSQTLNHNVMYWYQQKSSQAPKLLFHYYDKDFNNEADTPDNFQSRRPNTSFCFLDIRSPGLGDTAMYLCATSAWTENEKLFFGSGTQLSVL.

The V call is TRBV11-2, the J call TRBJ2-7; D is ambiguous. The CDR3 sequence is 18 residues long. Looked up from germline, CDR1 is SGHAT and CDR2 is FQNNGV. Trimming took off 4 bases at V and 0 bases at J, with 22 bases between the two ends. CDR3: CASSSYRGSRLGSYEQYF. CDR3 DNA: TGTGCCAGCAGCTCATATCGCGGTTCAAGGCTAGGCTCCTACGAGCAGTACTTC.

The chain joins TRBV7-6 to TRBJ1-2; D is ambiguous. Germline V CDR1 and CDR2: SGHVS, FNYEAQ. V lost 4 bases, J lost 2 bases, and 8 bases lay in between. This CDR3 is built from 13 residues. CDR3 residues: CASSSTDNYGYTF. DNA for the CDR3: TGTGCCAGCAGCTCGACGGACAACTATGGCTACACCTTC.

This clonotype was found many times. This chain uses TRBV20-1 with TRBJ2-1; no clear D gene. Trimming shortened V by 2 bases and J by 5 bases, and 13 bases separated the two germline ends. The CDR3 runs to 14 residues. Germline V gives CDR1 DFQATT, CDR2 SNEGSKA (reference sequence). This chain's CDR3 is CSARMRAQNNEQFF. CDR3 bases: TGCAGTGCTAGAATGAGAGCGCAAAACAATGAGCAGTTCTTC.

This clonotype came up many times. The rearrangement links TRBV20-1 to TRBJ2-3, with TRBD2 matching 10 bases. The CDR3 totals 16 residues. Germline CDR1 DFQATT, CDR2 SNEGSKA (reference sequence). With 5 bases clipped from V and 3 bases from J, the junction kept 11 bases outside the gene matches. CDR3 nucleotides: TGCAGTGCTCGTCCGAGCGGGGGGGTTATTACAGATACGCAGTATTTT. Translated, it gives CSARPSGGVITDTQYF.

In this sample, this clonotype turned up many times. V and J are TRBV12-3 or TRBV12-4 and TRBJ2-1; 8 nucleotides line up with TRBD2. J lost 8 bases, V lost 4 bases, and 13 bases had no gene match. This CDR3 comprises 16 residues. Here the CDR3 reads CASSSFSSGGTDEQFF. For the CDR3, the DNA is TGTGCCAGCAGTTCCTTCTCGAGCGGGGGTACGGATGAGCAGTTCTTC.

This clonotype was detected many times. The CDR3 loop reads CASSYSTLAGEQYF. The CDR3 DNA sequence: TGTGCCAGCAGTTACTCGACCCTAGCGGGCGAGCAGTACTTC. The chain links TRBV6-6 to TRBJ2-7; the match to TRBD2 covers 8 bases. CDR1 is MNHNY, CDR2 SVGAGI, per germline (reference sequence). Trimming removed 0 bases from V and 6 bases from J; junction bases left unmatched: 4. CDR3 length equals 14 residues.

This clonotype was detected ten times or more. The V call is TRBV7-9, the J call TRBJ2-7; D gene uncertain. The CDR3 runs to 14 residues. The V end was cut by 1 base, the J end by 2 bases, with 9 bases between. Germline assignment: CDR1 SEHNR and CDR2 FQNEAQ (reference sequence). The CDR3 nucleotides read TGTGCCAGCAGCTTAGATCAGCTCCCCTACGAGCAGTACTTC. As protein: CASSLDQLPYEQYF.